This T cell receptor beta chain was recovered during a study of cytomegalovirus exposure and HLA in healthy donors. Concerning this clone itself: Antigen unknown.

The study, taken as a whole, reports: It was reported that the classifier diagnosed cytomegalovirus status with high specificity and sensitivity in both the original and validation cohorts. It was 160 or so TCR beta chains that were listed as cytomegalovirus-associated. Rare TCR sequences predominated, though certain public TCRs were found in many donors.

This CDR3 spans 14 amino acids. V shed 0 bases and J shed 8 bases, with 8 bases lying between them. The germline CDR1 and CDR2 sequences are MNHEY and SVGAGI. Generated by immunoSEQ multiplex PCR, the TCRdb table keeps only in-frame clones and is missing some. The top ten clones hold over 1.3% of a sample with 100,000 to 120,000 clones, 85% to 90% of them seen once. This clonotype originated in a woman in her 30s in good health and CMV-seropositive. Sample: PBMCs. The chain links TRBV6-5 to TRBJ1-6; unclear D gene. The CDR3 bases are TGTGCCAGCAGTTACTCGTGGAGGGATTCACCCCTCCACTTT. It yields the protein CASSYSWRDSPLHF.